This T cell receptor (beta chain) emerged from a study of cytomegalovirus exposure and HLA in healthy donors. Study summary: In a later analysis, it was reported that the approximately 120 validation repertoires had been produced on the same platform as the 670 or so repertoires belonging to the first cohort. Findings of the study overall: A few of the chains that were CMV-associated were confirmed in vitro to be specific for CMV antigens. There were some 150 TCR beta chains listed as cytomegalovirus-associated.

About this clone: What it binds is unknown.

The protocol was immunoSEQ multiplex PCR, while the TCRdb copy is restricted to in-frame clones and leaves out a portion. Of some 140,000 clones in the sample, around 84% are singletons; the top ten hold less than 2.5%. This TCR came from a human donor in good health. Sequencing was done on a sample of PBMCs.

CDR3 region: CASSAGGQDGYTF. CDR3 nucleotide sequence: TGTGCCAGCAGCGCTGGGGGCCAGGATGGCTACACCTTC. This chain joins TRBV7-8 and TRBJ1-2; perhaps TRBD1 as D (6 bases). This CDR3 comprises 13 residues. Germline CDR1 SGHVS, CDR2 FQNEAQ. Trimming pared 5 bases from V and 6 bases from J, leaving 13 bases between.